What follows are 17 T cell receptor beta chains derived from one specimen sequenced in a study of technical replicates of blood from a handful of donors. Only in-frame clones appear in the TCRdb table, and some are missing; sequencing was by immunoSEQ multiplex PCR. The repertoire holds tens of thousands of clones, with approximately 83% as singletons. The sample was PBMCs. The receptors here all came from a human donor in good health. Some clones in this sample may be carry-over from other donors' samples.

The chain uses TRBV6-1 and TRBJ2-7; D ambiguous. Trimming pared 6 bases from V and 4 bases from J, leaving 7 bases between. Germline V gene lookup returns CDR1 MNHNS and CDR2 SASEGT. CDR3 length equals 11 residues. The CDR3 loop is CASREWYEQYF. The CDR3 DNA reads TGTGCCAGCAGAGAGTGGTACGAGCAGTACTTC.

This CDR3 is CASSLVGSEAFF. The CDR3 region has the DNA TGTGCCAGCAGCTTAGTAGGGAGTGAAGCTTTCTTT. The chain carries TRBV7-9 and TRBJ1-1; D ambiguous. Germline CDR1 SEHNR, CDR2 FQNEAQ (reference sequence). V dropped 1 base and J dropped 7 bases, with 7 bases sitting between them. CDR3 size: 12 residues. Variable domain in full (rest from reference TRBV7-9 and TRBJ1-1): DTGVSQNPRHKITKRGQNVTFRCDPISEHNRLYWYRQTLGQGPEFLTYFQNEAQLEKSRLLSDRFSAERPKGSFSTLEIQRTEQGDSAMYLCASSLVGSEAFFGQGTRLTVV.

V gene TRBV7-2 combines with J gene TRBJ2-7; D possibly corresponds to TRBD1 (5 bases). The CDR3 is 14 amino acids. Trimming stripped 1 base from V and 5 bases from J, with 12 bases between. In germline, CDR1 is SGHTA, CDR2 FQGNSA. The CDR3 here is CASSLGRTTNEQYF. CDR3 DNA sequence: TGTGCCAGCAGCTTAGGTCGGACAACCAACGAGCAGTACTTC.

CDR3 DNA sequence: TGTGCCAGCAGTTACTCGCAGGGCTCCTACGAGCAGTACTTC. Amino acid sequence: CASSYSQGSYEQYF. The chain recombines TRBV6-6 with TRBJ2-7; a possible D gene is TRBD1 (5 bases). CDR1 is MNHNY and CDR2 is SVGAGI in the germline V gene (reference sequence). V dropped 0 bases and J dropped 0 bases, with 6 bases sitting between them. This CDR3 contains 14 residues.

This sequence joins TRBV19 and TRBJ2-5, with 8 bases that match TRBD1. Germline CDR1 and CDR2: LNHDA and SQIVND (reference sequence). V shed 4 bases and J 4 bases; nucleotides not matched to a gene: 2. The CDR3 has 13 amino acids. The CDR3 reads CASSTDRAETQYF. DNA of the CDR3: TGTGCCAGTAGTACGGACAGGGCAGAGACCCAGTACTTC.

This chain uses TRBV29-1 with TRBJ2-3; 8 bases match TRBD1. The CDR3 loop spans 13 amino acids. The trim removed 7 bases at V and 2 bases at J, leaving 5 bases unmatched. Germline V gene data show CDR1 as SQVTM and CDR2 as ANQGSEA. This CDR3 reads CSARTGFTDTQYF. Here the CDR3 DNA reads TGCAGCGCACGGACAGGGTTCACAGATACGCAGTATTTT.

As to this clone: The junction shows a germline mismatch at one end, possibly a read error. The chain recombines TRBV2 with TRBJ2-7; maybe TRBD2 (6 bases). CDR3 size: 14 residues. Germline V gene lookup returns CDR1 SNHLY and CDR2 FYNNEI. The CDR3 sequence is CASREASGLYEQYF. CDR3 nucleotides: TGTGCCAGCAGAGAAGCTTCGGGACTTTACGAGCAGTACTTC.

The J gene is TRBJ2-7, the V gene TRBV5-1; a weak D match, TRBD1 (5 bases). V was pared by 2 bases and J by 1 base, with 10 bases between. This CDR3 region has 14 residues. Germline lookup yields CDR1 SGHRS and CDR2 YFSETQ. The CDR3 loop reads CASSFETASYEQYF. The CDR3 DNA follows: TGCGCCAGCAGCTTCGAGACAGCGTCCTACGAGCAGTACTTC.

V and J are TRBV5-1 and TRBJ1-6; perhaps TRBD1 as D (5 bases). V was trimmed by 4 bases and J by 10 bases, leaving 12 bases between them. The CDR3 is made up of 13 amino acids. The germline V gene has CDR1 SGHRS and CDR2 YFSETQ. CDR3 DNA sequence: TGCGCCAGCAGCCGCGACAGAGGCTCACCCCTCCACTTT. Residues: CASSRDRGSPLHF.

The CDR3 nucleotides are TGCGCCAGCAGCCCGGGACAGGGGACTGGCTACACCTTC. This translates into CASSPGQGTGYTF. The J gene is TRBJ1-2, the V gene TRBV5-1, with 10 bases lining up with TRBD1. J was trimmed by 7 bases and V by 4 bases; bases with no gene match: 4. CDR1 SGHRS and CDR2 YFSETQ come from the germline V gene. CDR3 length: 13 residues.

This chain connects TRBV30 to TRBJ1-5; D gene ambiguous. This CDR3 has 14 residues. The germline V gene has CDR1 GTSNPN and CDR2 SVGIG (reference sequence). Trimming left V 1 base short and J 6 bases short, with 13 bases between. CDR3 DNA sequence: TGTGCCTGGAGTGGACTCGTGGAGGGTCAGCCCCAGCATTTT. Translated: CAWSGLVEGQPQHF. The complete variable domain, with remaining parts taken from reference TRBV30 and TRBJ1-5, reads SQTIHQWPATLVQPVGSPLSLECTVEGTSNPNLYWYRQAAGRGLQLLFYSVGIGQISSEVPQNLSASRPQDRQFILSSKKLLLSDSGFYLCAWSGLVEGQPQHFGDGTRLSIL.

This chain joins TRBV2 and TRBJ2-7; maybe TRBD2 (5 bases). Germline CDR1 SNHLY, CDR2 FYNNEI. The length of the CDR3 is 12 residues. V gave up 5 bases and J gave up 6 bases, with 11 bases separating them. The CDR3 nucleotides are TGTGCCAGCAGTCCAAGAGGGTCCGAGCAGTACTTC. Its protein is CASSPRGSEQYF.

V is TRBV10-3 and J is TRBJ2-7; no clear D gene. V lost 0 bases to trimming and J lost 5 bases, with 17 bases between them. The germline gives CDR1 ENHRY, CDR2 SYGVKD. The CDR3 runs to 16 residues. The CDR3 region is CAISESNLPLGDEQYF. DNA for the CDR3: TGTGCCATCAGTGAGTCCAATTTACCCTTAGGAGACGAGCAGTACTTC.

The chain recombines TRBV4-2 with TRBJ2-7, with 12 bases fitting TRBD1. The CDR3 covers 14 residues. Trimming at V came to 3 bases and at J to 6 bases, leaving 3 bases not matched to a gene. Germline V gene data show CDR1 as LGHNA and CDR2 as YNFKEQ. The CDR3 reads CASSQGDRGPEQYF. The CDR3 DNA sequence: TGTGCCAGCAGCCAGGGGGACAGGGGGCCCGAGCAGTACTTC.

This chain uses TRBV4-3 with TRBJ1-2, with D perhaps matching TRBD1 (5 bases). This CDR3 contains 16 residues. The V end was cut by 5 bases, the J end by 0 bases, with 16 bases between. CDR1 is LGHNA, CDR2 YSLEER, per germline. The CDR3 protein is CASSDGTGWSNYGYTF. The CDR3 bases are TGCGCCAGCAGCGATGGTACAGGTTGGTCTAACTATGGCTACACCTTC.

This clone was picked up a small number of times. V and J are TRBV9 and TRBJ2-1, with D maybe TRBD2 (7 bases). V was shortened by 0 bases and J by 10 bases, with 17 bases between the two germline ends. This CDR3 region has 15 residues. Germline V gene data show CDR1 as SGDLS and CDR2 as YYNGEE. CDR3 residues: CASSVGGGGYGEQFF. CDR3 DNA sequence: TGTGCCAGCAGCGTAGGAGGCGGGGGCTATGGCGAGCAGTTCTTC.

This clone was counted only a few times. V and J are TRBV7-3 and TRBJ1-1; D uncertain. Trimming took off 3 bases at V and 1 base at J, with 6 bases between the two ends. Germline V gene sequence: CDR1 SGHTA, CDR2 FQGTGA. The CDR3 has 13 amino acids. CDR3 region: CASSFRENTEAFF. The DNA for the CDR3 is TGTGCCAGCAGCTTCCGGGAGAACACTGAAGCTTTCTTT. Filled out from reference TRBV7-3 and TRBJ1-1, the complete variable domain reads GAGVSQTPSNKVTEKGKYVELRCDPISGHTALYWYRQSLGQGPEFLIYFQGTGAADDSGLPNDRFFAVRPEGSVSTLKIQRTERGDSAVYLCASSFRENTEAFFGQGTRLTVV.